This T cell receptor (beta chain) was retrieved from a study of CD8+ T cells in alopecia areata. Study summary: Treated patients took oral tofacitinib at 5 to 10 mg twice daily.

The treatment was: oral pan-JAK inhibitor, 5-10 mg twice daily. Overall study results and limits: Many expanded lesional clones persisted during tofacitinib (in both scalp and blood). Within the top 100, expanded CD8+ clones significantly decreased with tofacitinib, as did scalp clonality.

Concerning this clone: Its target is not known.

Following extraction, RNA underwent reverse transcription to cDNA, which served as the sequencing template. Here immunoSEQ multiplex PCR was the method, and the copy in TCRdb shows in-frame clones only, minus some. The top ten clones hold more than 1.5% of a sample with under 350,000 clones, roughly 60% of them seen once. The CDR3 totals 16 residues. The germline V gene has CDR1 MGHDK and CDR2 SYGVNS. V shed 5 bases and J 2 bases; nucleotides not matched to a gene: 6. J is TRBJ2-6 and V is TRBV25-1, with TRBD2 matching 7 bases. Material: CD4+ T cells sorted from blood, obtained at week 24, from a patient treated with tofacitinib. This receptor was obtained from a human donor with alopecia areata. CDR3 in amino acids: CASSPGGGTGANVLTF. In nucleotides, the CDR3 is TGTGCCAGCAGTCCTGGGGGAGGGACTGGGGCCAACGTCCTGACTTTC.